This passage covers 3 T cell receptor beta chains from one sample sequenced in a study of shared clonotypes between healthy human individuals. Naive CD8 cells lacked CD45RO and underwent positive selection for CCR7, leaving out terminally differentiated effector memory CD45RA+ cells. Some clones are missing from TCRdb's copy, which holds only in-frame ones; the method was immunoSEQ multiplex PCR. There are under 2,000,000 clones in the sample; less than 95% occur only once, and 1.2% lies in the top ten. Sequencing was carried out using naive CD8+ T cells sorted from blood. The receptors stem from a man younger than 35 in good health.

The J gene is TRBJ1-2, the V gene TRBV27, with a weak D call TRBD1 (5 bases). The V gene lost 5 bases and the J gene lost 0 bases, with 13 bases spanning the gap. The germline V gene encodes CDR1 MNHEY and CDR2 SMNVEV (reference sequence). CDR3 length: 15 amino acids. The CDR3 coding sequence is TGTGCCAGCAGTATTTTTCCAGGGTCTAACTATGGCTACACCTTC. Translation: CASSIFPGSNYGYTF.

V usage is TRBV7-9 and J usage is TRBJ2-5; D could derive from TRBD1 or TRBD2 (5 bases each). Deletions cut 5 bases from V and 2 bases from J, with 21 bases between. Germline V CDR1 and CDR2: SEHNR, FQNEAQ (reference sequence). There are 17 residues in the CDR3. Here the CDR3 reads CASSDLLGESRQETQYF. DNA for the CDR3: TGTGCCAGCAGCGACCTATTGGGGGAAAGCCGTCAAGAGACCCAGTACTTC.

The rearrangement links TRBV19 to TRBJ1-2; D unresolved. CDR3 length: 13 residues. The V end lost 8 bases, the J end lost 5 bases, and 15 bases lay between the germline ends. CDR1 is LNHDA and CDR2 is SQIVND in the germline V gene (reference sequence). CDR3 sequence reads: CASQPQTDYGYTF. The DNA of the CDR3 is TGTGCCAGTCAACCCCAGACCGATTATGGCTACACCTTC.